This T cell receptor beta chain came from a study of STAT3 mutations in large granular lymphocyte leukemia (dated by TCRdb to between 2018 and 2021). Regarding the complete study: Roughly half of the T-LGLL patients who were sequenced longitudinally carried canonical activating STAT3 mutations. Serial deep sequencing of TCRbeta CDR3 and STAT3 was performed in patients with T-cell large granular lymphocyte leukemia to reconstruct clonal hierarchy and dynamics. On average, sequencing was done at 3.5 to 4 time points per patient, with the number of samplings ranging from 2 to 8. From an initial cohort of a few hundred LGL patients, about 20 representative T-LGLL cases were selected for longitudinal TCRbeta and STAT3 sequencing. As controls within the study, a couple of patients with natural killer LGL leukemia were also sequenced longitudinally. One or more immunosuppressive therapy regimens were given to more than half of T-LGLL patients, and hematologic response was seen in roughly 40% of the treated patients.

DNA was extracted from blood mononuclear cells, with the same DNA used for both TCR and STAT3 sequencing. Details on this clone: Its recognized antigen is unknown. Base quality data are lacking; no much larger clone is found one base away.

The paper's findings and limits, for the study overall: The burden of the dominant TCR clone was higher than the STAT3 mutant burden in several patients, which suggests that the STAT3 mutation arose secondarily inside a clone that had already expanded. At least one immunodominant TCRbeta clonotype was identified in every T-LGLL patient, and multiple immunodominant subclonotypes were identified in about half of the T-LGLL patients. Because no samples were available when a clone first appeared, clonal expansion was inferred from samplings taken at other points. TCR clonotype switching after therapy was observed in 6 of 18 patients, and all newly emerging clones were found to be STAT3 wild type. Variable intervals between samplings and differing treatment regimens complicated linking therapy response to changes in TCR clonal burden. Persisting codominant clonotypes in some patients meant a small but highly pathogenic clone may have been missed.

Ends trimmed: V by 5 bases, J by 9 bases; bases unmatched to a gene: 10. From a lookup of the germline V gene (reference sequence), CDR1 and CDR2 are SEHNR and FQNEAQ. The CDR3 contains 14 residues, cysteine and phenylalanine counted. Just the 42-base CDR3 DNA is kept, in frame starting at base 1. TCRbeta libraries were sequenced on an Illumina MiSeq, and an average of around 41,000 productive templates per sample was obtained. TCRbeta CDR3 libraries were generated with the immunoSEQ assay using multiplex PCR amplification. In the original analysis: Following a previously defined approach, repertoire diversity was calculated, and values close to 0 point to extremely monoclonal samples. TCRdb obtained this table from immuneACCESS and retained in-frame rearrangements with V and J assigned. These tables miss some clones; where compared with another copy, unresolved V genes account for less than half of the shortfall, and the remainder is unexplained. Clone size and V and J calls were adopted from that table, with D and trimming inferred from the DNA. The sample has 7,000 to 8,000 clones on record, roughly 91% of them singletons. Approximately 46% of the sample belongs to the ten largest clones.

The chain couples TRBV7-9 to TRBJ2-3, with 8 middle bases fitting TRBD2. The TCR originated in a man between 45 and 60 years old with T-cell large granular lymphocyte leukemia. Some clones in this sample may be carry-over from other donors' samples. The age is the age at diagnosis. Material: peripheral blood mononuclear cells. In nucleotides, the sequence is TGTGCCAGCAGCCCCGGGGGGGCCCTCGTAACGCAGTATTTT. This codes for CASSPGGALVTQYF.